The sequence of this TCR beta chain was determined in a study of Ad26.COV2.S vaccination and SARS-CoV-2 variants. Trimming left V 4 bases short and J 6 bases short, with 16 bases between. CDR1 MGHRA and CDR2 YSYEKL come from the germline V gene. CDR3 length: 15 residues. The data were produced by immunoSEQ multiplex PCR, yet TCRdb's version contains in-frame clones alone and is incomplete. In the table there are over 85,000 clones, around three quarters of which are singletons. Findings of the study overall: Vaccine and placebo recipients had comparable breadth of non-spike TCRs. There was reportedly substantial breadth in spike-specific CD8+ and CD4+ T cell responses after vaccination.

A remark on this clone: The antigen is unknown.

Sequenced material: peripheral blood, taken after recovery from COVID-19. The TCR was taken from a human donor who had recovered from COVID-19. V is TRBV4-1 and J is TRBJ1-5; no clear D. The CDR3 DNA follows: TGCGCCAGCAGCCTCTCTGGGTGGGAGGGTCAGCCCCAGCATTTT. Translated, it gives CASSLSGWEGQPQHF.